These T cell receptor beta chains were read from a single sample in a study of blood T cells in healthy people across ages. TCRdb re-derived calls from the 5' RACE reads in MiXCR, one entry per CDR3 protein. The sample contains 890,000 or so distinct CDR3 sequences, roughly 60% of which appear only once. Sequencing was carried out using blood. All receptors derive from a man under 40 in good health. Each CDR3 is given with its conserved first and last residue. Fields, in order: clone size, D gene, J gene, V gene, CDR3 DNA, CDR3 protein. D genes are given only for firm matches. Some rows have no size entry. The others give once, few or many, or a class for an expanded clone.

clone size: .
D gene: .
J gene: TRBJ1-2
V gene: TRBV29-1
CDR3 DNA: TGCAGCGTTCAGGGATCAAACTATGGCTACACCTTC
CDR3 protein: CSVQGSNYGYTF

clone size: .
D gene: TRBD2
J gene: TRBJ2-5
V gene: TRBV3-1
CDR3 DNA: TGTGCCAGCAGCCTCCCGGGACTAGCGGGGGGAGAGACCCAGTACTTC
CDR3 protein: CASSLPGLAGGETQYF

clone size: .
D gene: .
J gene: TRBJ2-1
V gene: TRBV7-9
CDR3 DNA: TGTGCCAGCACTCAAGCCCAATACAATGAGCAGTTCTTC
CDR3 protein: CASTQAQYNEQFF

clone size: .
D gene: .
J gene: TRBJ2-4
V gene: TRBV6-6
CDR3 DNA: TGTGCCAGCAGTGACCGGCATGGGTCTCTAGGGGGATTTCAGTACTTC
CDR3 protein: CASSDRHGSLGGFQYF

clone size: few
D gene: .
J gene: TRBJ2-7
V gene: TRBV2
CDR3 DNA: TGTGCCAGCAGTTTTGACACTAACTTCTCCTACGAGCAGTACTTC
CDR3 protein: CASSFDTNFSYEQYF

clone size: .
D gene: TRBD2
J gene: TRBJ2-1
V gene: TRBV7-2
CDR3 DNA: TGTGCCAGCAGCTTAGACGGACTAGCGGGGGGGCAGAATGAGCAGTTCTTC
CDR3 protein: CASSLDGLAGGQNEQFF

clone size: .
D gene: .
J gene: TRBJ2-2
V gene: TRBV25-1
CDR3 DNA: TGTGCCAGCAGTGAATGGAACACCGGGGAGCTGTTTTTT
CDR3 protein: CASSEWNTGELFF

clone size: once
D gene: TRBD1
J gene: TRBJ1-2
V gene: TRBV27
CDR3 DNA: TGTGCCAGCAGTTTATCCGGGACAGCACTTATTGGCTACACCTTC
CDR3 protein: CASSLSGTALIGYTF

clone size: .
D gene: .
J gene: TRBJ2-1
V gene: TRBV7-2
CDR3 DNA: TGTGCCAGCAGCCTAGACCCAGGGTACAATGAGCAGTTCTTC
CDR3 protein: CASSLDPGYNEQFF

clone size: .
D gene: .
J gene: TRBJ1-6
V gene: TRBV14
CDR3 DNA: TGTGCCAGCCGAGGTAGCCTCAATTCACCCCTCCACTTT
CDR3 protein: CASRGSLNSPLHF

clone size: .
D gene: TRBD1
J gene: TRBJ2-1
V gene: TRBV5-1
CDR3 DNA: TGCGCCAGCAGCTTGGGGACAGGGGGGTCAAATGAGCAGTTCTTC
CDR3 protein: CASSLGTGGSNEQFF

clone size: .
D gene: .
J gene: TRBJ2-5
V gene: TRBV29-1
CDR3 DNA: TGCAGCGTTGAAAATCCACGGTTCCTAGGGGGGACCCAGTACTTC
CDR3 protein: CSVENPRFLGGTQYF

clone size: few
D gene: TRBD1
J gene: TRBJ2-5
V gene: TRBV7-2
CDR3 DNA: TGTGCCAGCAGCCTAGGAATCTCAGGGGGCTCGGTCCTCCAAGAGACCCAGTACTTC
CDR3 protein: CASSLGISGGSVLQETQYF

clone size: .
D gene: TRBD1
J gene: TRBJ2-1
V gene: TRBV7-2
CDR3 DNA: TGTGCCAGCAGCTTAGTCCCTGACAGGGCGTGGGGGAATGAGCAGTTCTTC
CDR3 protein: CASSLVPDRAWGNEQFF

clone size: .
D gene: .
J gene: TRBJ1-3
V gene: TRBV6-2/TRBV6-3
CDR3 DNA: TGTGCCAGCAGCCCTGCGGCAGGGCCGACCAACACCATATATTTT
CDR3 protein: CASSPAAGPTNTIYF